These T cell receptor beta chains were read from a single sample in a study of T cell responses to AZD1222 COVID-19 vaccine. Clones were read by immunoSEQ multiplex PCR, and TCRdb kept only the in-frame ones, dropping some. Of 140,000 to 150,000 clones listed, about 89% are singletons. The sample consisted of peripheral blood, taken on day 0 of AZD1222 vaccination. These TCRs come from an adult in good health. The CDR3 runs from the conserved cysteine through the conserved F or W. D genes are given only for firm matches. Where a row states a size, it is once, few, many or the class of an expanded clone; other rows omit it.

CDR3 protein: CASSRDRAYEQYF
CDR3 DNA: TGTGCCAGCTCACGAGACAGGGCCTACGAGCAGTACTTC
V gene: TRBV18
clone size: -
D gene: TRBD1
J gene: TRBJ2-7

CDR3 protein: CASSALLPGGETQYF
CDR3 DNA: TGTGCCAGCAGCGCACTCCTGCCAGGGGGGGAGACCCAGTACTTC
V gene: TRBV7-7
clone size: -
D gene: -
J gene: TRBJ2-5

CDR3 protein: CASRGAWIEQFF
CDR3 DNA: TGTGCCAGCCGAGGCGCCTGGATTGAGCAGTTCTTC
V gene: TRBV28
clone size: -
D gene: -
J gene: TRBJ2-1

CDR3 protein: CASRSIRAGGSYNEQFF
CDR3 DNA: TGTGCCAGCAGAAGCATCCGAGCGGGAGGCTCCTACAATGAGCAGTTCTTC
V gene: TRBV11-2
clone size: -
D gene: TRBD2
J gene: TRBJ2-1

CDR3 protein: CSVDKRGADTQYF
CDR3 DNA: TGCAGCGTTGACAAACGGGGAGCGGATACGCAGTATTTT
V gene: TRBV29-1
clone size: -
D gene: -
J gene: TRBJ2-3

CDR3 protein: CASSQESGRIVFF
CDR3 DNA: TGTGCCAGCAGCCAAGAGTCAGGGAGGATAGTGTTTTTT
V gene: TRBV3-1/TRBV3-2
clone size: -
D gene: -
J gene: TRBJ1-4

CDR3 protein: CASSLRQGAGKNIQYF
CDR3 DNA: TGTGCCAGCTCATTAAGACAGGGGGCAGGCAAAAACATTCAGTACTTC
V gene: TRBV18
clone size: -
D gene: TRBD1
J gene: TRBJ2-4

CDR3 protein: CASSEWTVNTEAFF
CDR3 DNA: TGTGCCAGCAGTGAGTGGACGGTGAACACTGAAGCTTTCTTT
V gene: TRBV2
clone size: -
D gene: -
J gene: TRBJ1-1

CDR3 protein: CASSLASTGTVF
CDR3 DNA: TGTGCCAGCAGTCTAGCCTCGACCGGGACAGTGTTC
V gene: TRBV28
clone size: -
D gene: TRBD1
J gene: TRBJ2-7

CDR3 protein: CASKVFRARGPQHF
CDR3 DNA: TGTGCCAGTAAGGTCTTTAGGGCCCGAGGGCCCCAGCATTTT
V gene: TRBV19
clone size: -
D gene: -
J gene: TRBJ1-5

CDR3 protein: CASSQGGSYNEQFF
CDR3 DNA: TGTGCCAGCAGCCAAGGCGGGTCCTACAATGAGCAGTTCTTC
V gene: TRBV4-2
clone size: -
D gene: -
J gene: TRBJ2-1

CDR3 protein: CASSLLDRGTDTQYF
CDR3 DNA: TGTGCCAGCAGCCTGCTTGACAGGGGCACAGATACGCAGTATTTT
V gene: TRBV7-9
clone size: once
D gene: TRBD1
J gene: TRBJ2-3

CDR3 protein: CASSYDSGTGELFF
CDR3 DNA: TGTGCCAGCAGTTACGATTCCGGGACCGGGGAGCTGTTTTTT
V gene: TRBV6-5
clone size: few
D gene: -
J gene: TRBJ2-2

CDR3 protein: CAWGQRSDTGELFF
CDR3 DNA: TGTGCCTGGGGCCAACGAAGTGACACCGGGGAGCTGTTTTTT
V gene: TRBV30
clone size: -
D gene: -
J gene: TRBJ2-2

CDR3 protein: CASSDERKGADTQYF
CDR3 DNA: TGTGCCAGCAGTGACGAGCGGAAAGGGGCAGATACGCAGTATTTT
V gene: TRBV6-4
clone size: -
D gene: -
J gene: TRBJ2-3

CDR3 protein: CAWSVDDGAAYEQYF
CDR3 DNA: TGTGCCTGGAGTGTTGATGACGGGGCCGCCTACGAGCAGTACTTC
V gene: TRBV30
clone size: -
D gene: -
J gene: TRBJ2-7

CDR3 protein: CASSLGSPTDTQYF
CDR3 DNA: TGTGCCAGCAGCTTAGGTAGCCCCACAGATACGCAGTATTTT
V gene: TRBV13
clone size: -
D gene: -
J gene: TRBJ2-3

CDR3 protein: CASSLVPGINTEAFF
CDR3 DNA: TGTGCCAGCAGCTTAGTTCCAGGGATTAACACTGAAGCTTTCTTT
V gene: TRBV11-2
clone size: -
D gene: -
J gene: TRBJ1-1

CDR3 protein: CASSYASMGVYNEQFF
CDR3 DNA: TGTGCCAGCAGTTATGCTTCGATGGGTGTATACAATGAGCAGTTCTTC
V gene: TRBV7-9
clone size: -
D gene: -
J gene: TRBJ2-1

CDR3 protein: CASSVEAGGNEQFF
CDR3 DNA: TGTGCCAGCAGCGTAGAAGCGGGAGGCAATGAGCAGTTCTTC
V gene: TRBV9
clone size: -
D gene: TRBD2
J gene: TRBJ2-1

CDR3 protein: CAWSPGAGYGYTF
CDR3 DNA: TGTGCCTGGAGTCCCGGGGCGGGTTATGGCTACACCTTC
V gene: TRBV30
clone size: -
D gene: -
J gene: TRBJ1-2

CDR3 protein: CASSYSPEGSYNQPQHF
CDR3 DNA: TGTGCCAGCAGTTACTCGCCCGAGGGGTCGTACAATCAGCCCCAGCATTTT
V gene: TRBV6-2/TRBV6-3
clone size: -
D gene: -
J gene: TRBJ1-5

CDR3 protein: CASSQSKGQGGTEAFF
CDR3 DNA: TGTGCCAGCAGCCAAAGTAAGGGACAGGGCGGCACTGAAGCTTTCTTT
V gene: TRBV3-1/TRBV3-2
clone size: -
D gene: TRBD1
J gene: TRBJ1-1

CDR3 protein: CASSYAGGVGGNEQFF
CDR3 DNA: TGTGCCAGCAGTTACGCAGGAGGGGTGGGTGGTAATGAGCAGTTCTTC
V gene: TRBV6-5
clone size: few
D gene: -
J gene: TRBJ2-1

CDR3 protein: CASSSPPGVLYGYTF
CDR3 DNA: TGTGCCAGCAGTTCCCCGCCAGGGGTCCTATATGGCTACACCTTC
V gene: TRBV28
clone size: -
D gene: -
J gene: TRBJ1-2

CDR3 protein: CASSQVVGDQPQHF
CDR3 DNA: TGTGCCAGCAGCCAAGTAGTAGGGGATCAGCCCCAGCATTTT
V gene: TRBV4-2
clone size: -
D gene: -
J gene: TRBJ1-5

CDR3 protein: CASRPDSANYNEQFF
CDR3 DNA: TGTGCCAGCAGGCCGGATAGCGCAAACTACAATGAGCAGTTCTTC
V gene: TRBV2
clone size: -
D gene: -
J gene: TRBJ2-1

CDR3 protein: CASSLPGTYEQYF
CDR3 DNA: TGTGCCAGCAGCTTACCCGGGACCTACGAGCAGTACTTC
V gene: TRBV7-2
clone size: -
D gene: -
J gene: TRBJ2-7

CDR3 protein: CSVEDPAKTYEQYF
CDR3 DNA: TGCAGCGTTGAAGACCCGGCAAAGACCTACGAGCAGTACTTC
V gene: TRBV29-1
clone size: -
D gene: -
J gene: TRBJ2-7

CDR3 protein: CASSEYNGGGEQYF
CDR3 DNA: TGTGCCAGCAGTGAATACAATGGGGGCGGGGAGCAGTACTTC
V gene: TRBV2
clone size: -
D gene: -
J gene: TRBJ2-7

CDR3 protein: CASSLDRDTEAFF
CDR3 DNA: TGTGCCAGCAGCTTAGATCGTGACACTGAAGCTTTCTTT
V gene: TRBV11-2
clone size: -
D gene: -
J gene: TRBJ1-1

CDR3 protein: CASSPNLRGQGNPDTIYF
CDR3 DNA: TGTGCCAGCAGCCCTAACCTGCGGGGACAGGGGAACCCCGACACCATATATTTT
V gene: TRBV28
clone size: -
D gene: TRBD1
J gene: TRBJ1-3

CDR3 protein: CASSPTQGRFTYEQYF
CDR3 DNA: TGTGCCAGCTCACCGACTCAGGGGCGGTTTACCTACGAGCAGTACTTC
V gene: TRBV18
clone size: -
D gene: -
J gene: TRBJ2-7

CDR3 protein: CAWRSAGGRYGYTF
CDR3 DNA: TGTGCCTGGAGGTCGGCAGGGGGCAGGTATGGCTACACCTTC
V gene: TRBV30
clone size: -
D gene: TRBD1
J gene: TRBJ1-2

CDR3 protein: CASLNRGGYEQYF
CDR3 DNA: TGTGCCAGCTTAAACAGGGGAGGCTACGAGCAGTACTTC
V gene: TRBV6-5
clone size: -
D gene: -
J gene: TRBJ2-7

CDR3 protein: CASTLDVNTEAFF
CDR3 DNA: TGTGCCAGCACCTTGGACGTGAACACTGAAGCTTTCTTT
V gene: TRBV5-4
clone size: once
D gene: -
J gene: TRBJ1-1

CDR3 protein: CASSDDRNQPQHF
CDR3 DNA: TGTGCCAGCAGTGATGACAGAAATCAGCCCCAGCATTTT
V gene: TRBV6-1
clone size: -
D gene: -
J gene: TRBJ1-5

CDR3 protein: CAISGTDTGYTF
CDR3 DNA: TGTGCCATCAGTGGGACAGACACAGGCTACACCTTC
V gene: TRBV10-3
clone size: few
D gene: -
J gene: TRBJ1-2

CDR3 protein: CASTSYGGQHTDTQYF
CDR3 DNA: TGTGCCAGCACCTCATACGGGGGGCAGCACACAGATACGCAGTATTTT
V gene: TRBV28
clone size: once
D gene: -
J gene: TRBJ2-3

CDR3 protein: CASTVGQGGNTGELFF
CDR3 DNA: TGTGCCAGCACCGTTGGACAGGGGGGAAACACCGGGGAGCTGTTTTTT
V gene: TRBV7-6
clone size: -
D gene: TRBD1
J gene: TRBJ2-2

CDR3 protein: CASSLGSGVEQYF
CDR3 DNA: TGTGCCAGCAGCTTGGGGAGTGGGGTCGAGCAGTACTTC
V gene: TRBV5-4
clone size: -
D gene: -
J gene: TRBJ2-7

CDR3 protein: CASSLKGRVGYNEQFF
CDR3 DNA: TGTGCCAGCAGCCTAAAGGGGCGGGTGGGCTACAATGAGCAGTTCTTC
V gene: TRBV5-6
clone size: -
D gene: -
J gene: TRBJ2-1

CDR3 protein: CASSQAGVYSYEQYF
CDR3 DNA: TGTGCCAGCAGCCAGGCGGGGGTCTACTCCTACGAGCAGTACTTC
V gene: TRBV21-1
clone size: -
D gene: -
J gene: TRBJ2-7